This T cell receptor beta chain was observed in a study of blood T cell repertoires in COVID-19. The table came from immunoSEQ multiplex PCR; TCRdb's copy has only in-frame clones and leaves some out. The data hold under 350,000 clones, with about nine tenths observed a single time. V was cut by 5 bases and J by 4 bases, with 12 bases left in between. Germline V lookup: CDR1 MGHRA, CDR2 YSYEKL. This CDR3 comprises 14 residues. The source is a woman in her thirties or forties who had recovered from COVID-19. The chain links TRBV4-1 to TRBJ1-3; D call uncertain. The sample was PBMCs or T cells enriched from blood (not recorded which). The chain's CDR3 is CASSSPVKGNTIYF. CDR3 bases: TGCGCCAGCAGCTCTCCGGTGAAGGGAAACACCATATATTTT.